This T cell receptor beta chain was identified in a study of blood T cell repertoires in COVID-19. Across the study: Both acute and convalescent COVID-19 samples were obtained from the United States, Italy and Spain.

TCRdb keeps only in-frame clones here, not all; method: immunoSEQ multiplex PCR. The data contain a few hundred thousand clones, around 85% of them seen just once; the ten biggest clones take up 1.5% to 2%. Trimming cost V 5 bases and J 2 bases, with 11 bases left between them. CDR3 length: 14 residues. The V gene's germline CDR1 is SGHTA and CDR2 FQGNSA. What was sequenced was PBMCs or T cells enriched from blood (not recorded which). The TCR originated in a woman aged 45-65 years who had recovered from COVID-19. The rearrangement uses TRBV7-2 and TRBJ2-3; a possible D gene is TRBD2 (5 bases). As DNA, the CDR3 is TGTGCCAGCAGCCAGGACTGGTTCACAGATACGCAGTATTTT. Its protein is CASSQDWFTDTQYF.